This TCR beta chain was recovered during a study of molecular identifiers for immune sequencing clone quantification. Via MiXCR, TCRdb re-called the PCR reads, giving one row per CDR3 protein. The sample lists some 590,000 distinct CDR3 sequences, roughly 23% seen once, with 0.7% to 0.95% in the top ten. Turning to this clonotype: The germline gene is not matched at one end of the junction; a read error may be the cause.

Sorting selected naive CD8 T cells with a CD8+CD4-CCR7+CD45RA+ phenotype. The sequence came from a human donor in good health. Some libraries in this study had Jurkat cell RNA spiked in. The sample comprised naive CD8+ T cells from blood, with Jurkat cell RNA spiked in. Specified subset: FACS-sorted CD8+CD4-CCR7+CD45RA+ naive T cells.

CDR3 protein: CAGSLGVQGPSYEQYF. As DNA, the CDR3 is TGTGCCGGCAGCTTGGGGGTTCAGGGCCCATCCTACGAGCAGTACTTC. The chain recombines TRBV5-5 with TRBJ2-7; D may match TRBD1 or TRBD2 (5 bases each). Germline CDR1 SGHKS, CDR2 YYEKEE (reference sequence). This CDR3 is 16 amino acids long. Full variable domain (remainder filled in from reference TRBV5-5 and TRBJ2-7): DAGVTQSPTHLIKTRGQQVTLRCSPISGHKSVSWYQQVLGQGPQFIFQYYEKEERGRGNFPDRFSARQFPNYSSELNVNALLLGDSALYLCAGSLGVQGPSYEQYFGPGTRLTVT.